This T cell receptor (beta chain) stems from a study of Siglec-9 on CD8 T cells in melanoma. Overall study results and limits: Siglec-9 reportedly marks and regulates an effector memory CD8+ T-cell subset apparently accumulating in melanoma tumors.

Sequenced by immunoSEQ multiplex PCR; TCRdb stores in-frame clones only, minus some. The table lists approximately 39,000 clones, 80% to 85% of them singletons, with roughly 1.8% in the top ten. Regarding this clone: No antigen is known for it.

Sequencing was done on a sample of Siglec-9- CD8+ T cells sorted from blood. The TCR comes from a human donor in good health.

In DNA form, the CDR3 reads TGTGCCAGCAGCCAACGGGCGGAGTCCTACGAGCAGTACTTC. It codes for CASSQRAESYEQYF. The chain carries TRBV14 and TRBJ2-7; D remains ambiguous. The CDR3 covers 14 residues. V lost 2 bases to trimming and J lost 1 base, with 9 bases between them. Per germline, CDR1 SGHDN and CDR2 FVKESK.